This T cell receptor beta chain was documented in a study of T cells in Graves' hyperthyroidism and ophthalmopathy. This clonotype has ten or more counts. The antigen remains unidentified. Looked up from germline, CDR1 is DFQATT and CDR2 is SNEGSKA (reference sequence). V was pared by 3 bases and J by 9 bases, with 18 bases between. The CDR3 covers 14 residues. Study conclusions and caveats: Blood also carried most thyroid clonotypes expanded above 0.001. Progression to ophthalmopathy was predicted a median of approximately seven months early.

Amplification yielded TCR beta CDR3 regions, with RNA transcripts as the source. In the first-round RT-PCR of the TCR CDR3, the HTBI primer set was used. TCRdb independently ran MiXCR on the multiplex PCR reads; one entry per CDR3 protein. The sample has fewer than 700,000 distinct CDR3 sequences; around 15% are singletons. Those with hyperthyroidism were 18 to 65 years old, newly diagnosed, and ill for under 2 months. Source material for PBMCs was over 8 ml fresh peripheral blood. The clonotype originates from a woman in her 30s with Graves' hyperthyroidism. The chain uses TRBV20-1 and TRBJ2-1; D unresolved. Material for sequencing was blood. CDR3 region: CSASALIWALEQFF. The DNA for the CDR3 is TGCAGTGCTAGCGCCTTGATCTGGGCCCTTGAGCAGTTCTTC.